This T cell receptor (beta chain) was observed in a study of cytomegalovirus exposure and HLA in healthy donors. Trimming removed 5 bases from V and 10 bases from J; junction bases left unmatched: 5. Germline CDR1 reads MGHDK; CDR2 reads SYGVNS. The CDR3 sequence is 13 residues long. PCR involved 60 Vbeta and 13 Jbeta primers. The method was immunoSEQ multiplex PCR; TCRdb's version includes in-frame clones alone and lacks a portion of them. The profile shows approximately 200,000 clones, around 76% of them singletons. With regard to this clone: Its cognate antigen is unknown.

Study-wide results and limits: Reported results showed that the classifier diagnosed cytomegalovirus status with high specificity and sensitivity. Per a prior analysis, the majority of TCR beta V segments were productive roughly 87% or roughly 30% of the time. Later examination showed HLA-associated TCR beta chains had greater clonal expansion than equally common others.

The source is a man under 40 in good health and CMV-seronegative. The rearrangement links TRBV25-1 to TRBJ1-6; 7 nucleotides line up with TRBD1. Sequencing input: PBMCs. Here the CDR3 DNA reads TGTGCCAGCAGTCGCCCAGGGGGATCACCCCTCCACTTT. This encodes CASSRPGGSPLHF.